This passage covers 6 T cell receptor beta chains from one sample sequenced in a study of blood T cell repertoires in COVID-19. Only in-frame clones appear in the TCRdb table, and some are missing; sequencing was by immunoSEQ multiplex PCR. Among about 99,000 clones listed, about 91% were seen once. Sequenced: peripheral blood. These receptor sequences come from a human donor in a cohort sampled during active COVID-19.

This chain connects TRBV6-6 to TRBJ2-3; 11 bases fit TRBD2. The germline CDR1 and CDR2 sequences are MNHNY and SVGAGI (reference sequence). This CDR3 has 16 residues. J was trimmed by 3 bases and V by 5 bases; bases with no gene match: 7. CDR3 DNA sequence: TGTGCCAGCAGTCCCACTAGCGGGAGAACGACAGATACGCAGTATTTT. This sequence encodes CASSPTSGRTTDTQYF.

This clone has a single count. This CDR3 reads CASTIGANVLTF. The CDR3 DNA sequence: TGTGCCAGCACCATCGGGGCCAACGTCCTGACTTTC. This chain joins TRBV12-3 or TRBV12-4 and TRBJ2-6, with unresolved D. The CDR3 has 12 residues. Trimming cost V 7 bases and J 4 bases, with 5 bases left between them.

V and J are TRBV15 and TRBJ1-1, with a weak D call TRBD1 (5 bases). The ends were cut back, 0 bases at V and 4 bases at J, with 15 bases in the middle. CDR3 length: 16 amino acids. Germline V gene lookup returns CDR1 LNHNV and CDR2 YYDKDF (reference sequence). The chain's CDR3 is CATSRDWARAPTEAFF. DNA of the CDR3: TGTGCCACCAGCAGAGATTGGGCCAGGGCCCCCACTGAAGCTTTCTTT.

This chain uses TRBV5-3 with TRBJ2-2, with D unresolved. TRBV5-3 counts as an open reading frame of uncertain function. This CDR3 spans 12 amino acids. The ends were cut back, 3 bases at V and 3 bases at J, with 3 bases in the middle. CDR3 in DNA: TGTGCCAGAAGCTCGTACACCGGGGAGCTGTTTTTT. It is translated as CARSSYTGELFF.

CDR3 DNA sequence: TGTGCCAGTAACGACATACAGGGCGTCTATGGCTACACCTTC. Translation gives CASNDIQGVYGYTF. The rearrangement joins TRBV19 to TRBJ1-2, with D possibly being TRBD1 (6 bases). This CDR3 has 14 amino acids. V lost 7 bases and J lost 4, with 16 bases in between. The germline gives CDR1 LNHDA, CDR2 SQIVND (reference sequence).

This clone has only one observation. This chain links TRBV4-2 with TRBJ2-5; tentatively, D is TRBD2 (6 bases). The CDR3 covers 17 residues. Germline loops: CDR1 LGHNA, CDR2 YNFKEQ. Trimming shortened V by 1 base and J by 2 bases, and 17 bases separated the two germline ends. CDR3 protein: CASSQVSSEDYQETQYF. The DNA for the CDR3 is TGTGCCAGCAGCCAAGTTTCGTCAGAGGACTATCAAGAGACCCAGTACTTC.